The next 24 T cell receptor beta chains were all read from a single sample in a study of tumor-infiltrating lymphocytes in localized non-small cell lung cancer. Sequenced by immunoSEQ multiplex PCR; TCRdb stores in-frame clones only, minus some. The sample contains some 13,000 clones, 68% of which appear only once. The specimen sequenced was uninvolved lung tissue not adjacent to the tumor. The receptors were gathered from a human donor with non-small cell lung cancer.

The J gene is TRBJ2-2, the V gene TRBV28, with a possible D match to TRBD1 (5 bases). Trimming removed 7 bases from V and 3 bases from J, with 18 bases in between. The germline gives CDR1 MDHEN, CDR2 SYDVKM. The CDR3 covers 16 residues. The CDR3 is CASNSWAWGDTGELFF. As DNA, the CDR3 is TGTGCCAGCAACTCCTGGGCATGGGGCGACACCGGGGAGCTGTTTTTT.

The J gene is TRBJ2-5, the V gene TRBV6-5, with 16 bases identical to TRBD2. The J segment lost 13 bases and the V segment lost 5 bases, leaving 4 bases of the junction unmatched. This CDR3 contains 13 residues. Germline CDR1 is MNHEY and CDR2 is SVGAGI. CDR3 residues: CASSPGLAGGTYF. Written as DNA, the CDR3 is TGTGCCAGCAGTCCGGGACTAGCGGGAGGGACGTACTTC.

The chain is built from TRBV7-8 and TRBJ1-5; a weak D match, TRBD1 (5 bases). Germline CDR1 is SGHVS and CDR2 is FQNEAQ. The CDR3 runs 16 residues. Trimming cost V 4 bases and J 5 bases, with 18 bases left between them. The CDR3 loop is CASSWNPVGGDQPQHF. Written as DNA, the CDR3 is TGTGCCAGCAGCTGGAACCCTGTTGGGGGTGATCAGCCCCAGCATTTT.

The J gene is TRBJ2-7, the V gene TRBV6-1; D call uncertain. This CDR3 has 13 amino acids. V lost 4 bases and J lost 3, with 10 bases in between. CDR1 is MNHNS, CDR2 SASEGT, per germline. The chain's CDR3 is CASSAEPGYEQYF. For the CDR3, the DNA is TGTGCCAGCAGTGCGGAACCAGGCTACGAGCAGTACTTC.

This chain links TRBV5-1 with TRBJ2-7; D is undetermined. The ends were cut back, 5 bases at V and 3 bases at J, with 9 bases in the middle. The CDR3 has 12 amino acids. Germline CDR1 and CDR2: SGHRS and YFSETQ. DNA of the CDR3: TGCGCCAGCAGTGAATGGGGCTACGAGCAGTACGTC. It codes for CASSEWGYEQYV.

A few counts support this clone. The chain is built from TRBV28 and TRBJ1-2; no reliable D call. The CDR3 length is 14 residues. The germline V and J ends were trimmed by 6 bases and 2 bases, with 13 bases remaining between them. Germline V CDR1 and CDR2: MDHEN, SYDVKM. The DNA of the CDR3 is TGTGCCAGCAGACCGTACAGTGAGAACTATGGCTACACCTTC. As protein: CASRPYSENYGYTF.

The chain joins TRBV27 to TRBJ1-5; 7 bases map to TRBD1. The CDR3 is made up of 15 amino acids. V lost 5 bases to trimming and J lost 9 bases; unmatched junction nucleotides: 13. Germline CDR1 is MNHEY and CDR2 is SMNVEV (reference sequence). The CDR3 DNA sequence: TGTGCCAGCAGTAAGGCCGCCAGGGGGGTGTGGCCCCAGCATTTT. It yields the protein CASSKAARGVWPQHF.

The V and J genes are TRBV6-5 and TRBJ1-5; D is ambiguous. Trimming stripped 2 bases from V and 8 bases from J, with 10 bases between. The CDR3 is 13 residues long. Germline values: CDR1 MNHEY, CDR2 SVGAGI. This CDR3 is CASSYKGGKPQHF. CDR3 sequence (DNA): TGTGCCAGCAGTTACAAGGGAGGCAAGCCCCAGCATTTT.

The CDR3 spells CASSSYRGSQPQHF. Here the CDR3 DNA reads TGTGCCAGCAGTTCCTACAGGGGGAGTCAGCCCCAGCATTTT. The chain recombines TRBV28 with TRBJ1-5; 8 bases fit TRBD1. V lost 4 bases, J lost 6 bases, and 5 bases stayed unmatched. The length of the CDR3 is 14 residues. CDR1 MDHEN and CDR2 SYDVKM come from the germline V gene.

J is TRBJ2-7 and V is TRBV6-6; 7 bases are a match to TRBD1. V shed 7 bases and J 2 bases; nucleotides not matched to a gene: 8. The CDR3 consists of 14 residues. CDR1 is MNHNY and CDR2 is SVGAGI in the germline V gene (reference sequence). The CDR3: CASTPTGSAYEQYF. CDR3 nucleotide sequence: TGTGCCAGCACCCCGACAGGGTCAGCCTACGAGCAGTACTTC.

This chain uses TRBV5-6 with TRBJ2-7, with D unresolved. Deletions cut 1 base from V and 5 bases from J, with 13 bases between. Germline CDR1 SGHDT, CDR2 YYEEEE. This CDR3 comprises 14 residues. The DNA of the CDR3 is TGTGCCAGCAGCTTGTACGCGGTCGACGACGAGCAGTACGTC. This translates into CASSLYAVDDEQYV.

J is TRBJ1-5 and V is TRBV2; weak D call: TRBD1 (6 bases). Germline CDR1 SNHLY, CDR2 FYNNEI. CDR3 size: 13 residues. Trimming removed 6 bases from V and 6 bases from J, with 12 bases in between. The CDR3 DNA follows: TGTGCCAGCAGGGCACAGGGAGGTCAGCCCCAGCATTTT. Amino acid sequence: CASRAQGGQPQHF.

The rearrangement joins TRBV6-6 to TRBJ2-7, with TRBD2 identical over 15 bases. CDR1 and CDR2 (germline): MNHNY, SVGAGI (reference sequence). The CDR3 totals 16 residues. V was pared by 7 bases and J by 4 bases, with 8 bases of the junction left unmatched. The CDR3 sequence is CASTYEGLAGGYEQYF. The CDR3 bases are TGTGCCAGCACTTATGAAGGACTAGCGGGAGGGTACGAGCAGTACTTC.

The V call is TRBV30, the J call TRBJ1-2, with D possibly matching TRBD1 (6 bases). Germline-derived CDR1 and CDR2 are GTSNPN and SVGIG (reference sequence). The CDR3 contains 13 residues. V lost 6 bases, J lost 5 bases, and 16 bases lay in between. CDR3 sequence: CACNRASSYGYTF. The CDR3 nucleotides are TGTGCCTGCAACAGGGCTTCAAGTTATGGCTACACCTTC.

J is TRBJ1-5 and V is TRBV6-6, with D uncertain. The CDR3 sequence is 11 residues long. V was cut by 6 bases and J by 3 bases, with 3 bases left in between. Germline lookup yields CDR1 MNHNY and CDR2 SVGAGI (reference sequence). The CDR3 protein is CASSANQPQHF. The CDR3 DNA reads TGTGCCAGCAGCGCCAATCAGCCCCAGCATTTT.

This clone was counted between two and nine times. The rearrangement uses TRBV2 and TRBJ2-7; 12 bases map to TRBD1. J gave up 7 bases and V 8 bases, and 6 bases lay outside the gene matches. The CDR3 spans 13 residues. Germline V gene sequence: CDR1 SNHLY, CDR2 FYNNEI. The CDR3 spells CASRDRGPGEQYV. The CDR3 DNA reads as TGTGCCAGCCGGGACAGGGGGCCGGGGGAGCAGTACGTC.

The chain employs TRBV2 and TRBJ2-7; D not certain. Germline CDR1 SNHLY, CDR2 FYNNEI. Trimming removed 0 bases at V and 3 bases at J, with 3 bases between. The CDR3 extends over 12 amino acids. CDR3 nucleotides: TGTGCCAGCAGTGAAGCTAGCTACGAGCAGTACGTC. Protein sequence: CASSEASYEQYV.

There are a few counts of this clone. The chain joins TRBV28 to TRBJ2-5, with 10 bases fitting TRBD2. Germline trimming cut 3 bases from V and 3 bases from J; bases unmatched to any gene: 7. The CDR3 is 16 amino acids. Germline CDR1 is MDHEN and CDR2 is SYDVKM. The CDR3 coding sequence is TGTGCCAGCAGTTTCTTGGGGCTAGCGGGAGAAGAGACCCAGTACTTC. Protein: CASSFLGLAGEETQYF.

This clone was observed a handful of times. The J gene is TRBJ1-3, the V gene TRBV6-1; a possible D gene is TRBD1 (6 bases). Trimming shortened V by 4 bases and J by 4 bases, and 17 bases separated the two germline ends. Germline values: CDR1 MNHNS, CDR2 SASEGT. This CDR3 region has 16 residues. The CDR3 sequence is CASSGKRGGAGNTIYF. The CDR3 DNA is TGTGCCAGCAGTGGAAAAAGGGGGGGAGCAGGAAACACCATATATTTT.

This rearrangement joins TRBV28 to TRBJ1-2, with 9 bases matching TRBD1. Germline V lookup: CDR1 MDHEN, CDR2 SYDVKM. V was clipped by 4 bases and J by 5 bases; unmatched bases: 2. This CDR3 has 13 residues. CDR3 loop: CASSSGQGYGYTF. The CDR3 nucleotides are TGTGCCAGCAGTTCCGGACAGGGGTATGGCTACACCTTC.

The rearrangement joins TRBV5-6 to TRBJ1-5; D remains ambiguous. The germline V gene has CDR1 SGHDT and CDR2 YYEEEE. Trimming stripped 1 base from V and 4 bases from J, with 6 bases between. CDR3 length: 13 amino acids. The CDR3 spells CASSLSGNQPQHF. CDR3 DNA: TGTGCCAGCAGCTTGTCCGGGAATCAGCCCCAGCATTTT.

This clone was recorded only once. CDR3 protein: CASSLRGLAAQNEQFF. The CDR3 coding sequence is TGTGCCAGCAGTTTAAGGGGACTAGCCGCCCAAAATGAGCAGTTCTTC. The gene calls are TRBV28 and TRBJ2-1; 9 bases agree with TRBD2. Per germline, CDR1 MDHEN and CDR2 SYDVKM. This CDR3 has 16 residues. The V and J ends lost 2 bases and 7 bases, in that order; junction bases with no gene match: 9.

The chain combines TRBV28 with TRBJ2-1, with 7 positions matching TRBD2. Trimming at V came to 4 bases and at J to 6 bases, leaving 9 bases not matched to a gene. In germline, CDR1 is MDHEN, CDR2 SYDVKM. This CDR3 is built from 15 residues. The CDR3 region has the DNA TGTGCCAGCAGTTGGGTCGGCGGGAGTGGCAATGAGCAGTTCTTC. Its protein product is CASSWVGGSGNEQFF.

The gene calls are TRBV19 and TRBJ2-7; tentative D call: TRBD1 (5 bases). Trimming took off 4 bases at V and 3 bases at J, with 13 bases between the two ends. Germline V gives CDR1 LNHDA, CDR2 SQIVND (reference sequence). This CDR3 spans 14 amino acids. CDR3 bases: TGTGCCAGTAGTAGCTATACAGGTTACTACGAGCAGTACTTC. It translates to CASSSYTGYYEQYF. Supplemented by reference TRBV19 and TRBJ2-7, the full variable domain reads DGGITQSPKYLFRKEGQNVTLSCEQNLNHDAMYWYRQDPGQGLRLIYYSQIVNDFQKGDIAEGYSVSREKKESFPLTVTSAQKNPTAFYLCASSSYTGYYEQYFGPGTRLTVT.